These T cell receptor beta chains were read from a single sample in a study of OX40 agonist ivuxolimab in advanced cancers. Profiling relied on immunoSEQ multiplex PCR, and the TCRdb table lists in-frame clones only, not all of them. The sample records fewer than 90,000 clones, 85% being singletons. The starting material was CD4+ or CD8+ T cells sorted from blood, obtained in a trial of the OX40 agonist ivuxolimab. The receptors come from an adult with an advanced solid tumor such as melanoma, head and neck, liver or kidney cancer. The CDR3 runs from the conserved cysteine through the conserved F or W. A D gene is named only where the DNA matches it firmly. Rows give clone size only sometimes, using once, few, many, or a class for an expanded clone.

TRBV7-2	.	.	TRBJ2-1	TGTGCCAGCAGCTTAAGGAGAGGGAACAATGAGCAGTTCTTC	CASSLRRGNNEQFF
TRBV7-9	.	.	TRBJ1-1	TGTGCCAGCAGCCCATATGGGTCGGAGACTGAAGCTTTCTTT	CASSPYGSETEAFF
TRBV4-3	once	.	TRBJ1-2	TGCGCCAGCAGCCACCGCCCTATCGATGGCTACACCTTC	CASSHRPIDGYTF
TRBV5-6	.	TRBD1	TRBJ2-7	TGTGCCAGCTCAACATTGGACAGGGGGACGAGAGACGAGCAGTACTTC	CASSTLDRGTRDEQYF
TRBV30	once	.	TRBJ1-4	TGTGCCTGGAGTGTACGCTTTGAAAAACTGTTTTTT	CAWSVRFEKLFF
TRBV7-9	.	.	TRBJ2-1	TGTGCCAGCAGCGGAGAGGTGGGGGTCCACAATGAGCAGTTCTTC	CASSGEVGVHNEQFF
TRBV7-9	.	TRBD1	TRBJ2-1	TGTGCCAGCAGCTTGGACAGGGAAGGCTACAATGAGCAGTTCTTC	CASSLDREGYNEQFF
TRBV18	.	TRBD1	TRBJ2-7	TGTGCCAGCTCACCACCAATCGGGGACGGGACAGACTACGAGCAGTACTTC	CASSPPIGDGTDYEQYF
TRBV11-2	once	TRBD1	TRBJ1-3	TGTGCCAGCAGCCTGACAGGGGCGATCTCTGGAAACACCATATATTTT	CASSLTGAISGNTIYF
TRBV9	.	.	TRBJ2-5	TGTGCCAGCAGCCCCCGGGGGATCCAAGAGACCCAGTACTTC	CASSPRGIQETQYF
TRBV27	.	.	TRBJ2-4	TGTGCCAGCAGTCAAGGGAGTTCCCTGTTAGCCAAAAACATTCAGTACTTC	CASSQGSSLLAKNIQYF
TRBV29-1	.	.	TRBJ1-3	TGCAGCGCCACCGGGACTGGAAACACCATATATTTT	CSATGTGNTIYF
TRBV11-1	.	.	TRBJ1-1	TGTGCCAGCAGCTCGCTACAGGGTAAAAGCACTGAAGCTTTCTTT	CASSSLQGKSTEAFF
TRBV7-3	.	TRBD2	TRBJ2-5	TGTGCCAGCAGCTATCTAGCGGAAGAGACCCAGTACTTC	CASSYLAEETQYF
TRBV25-1	.	TRBD2	TRBJ2-1	TGTGCCAGCAGTGCCTCCCTAGCGGGAAGTGATGAGCAGTTCTTC	CASSASLAGSDEQFF
TRBV7-7	once	.	TRBJ2-2	TGTGCTAGCAGCTTAATTCCGAACACCGGGGAGCTGTTTTTT	CASSLIPNTGELFF
TRBV7-8	.	.	TRBJ1-6	TGTGCCAGCAGCCTAGGGGGGTTCTATTCACCCCTCCACTTT	CASSLGGFYSPLHF
TRBV7-6	few	.	TRBJ2-1	TGTGCCAGCAGCTCCGGAGGGGCGGACTACAATGAGCAGTTCTTC	CASSSGGADYNEQFF
TRBV5-5	.	TRBD1	TRBJ2-7	TGTGCCAGCAGCTTGCAGGGGGCCTACGAGCAGTACTTC	CASSLQGAYEQYF
TRBV7-3	.	TRBD1	TRBJ2-7	TGTGCCAGCAGCCCCTCGGGGACAGGGATTACCTACGAGCAGTACTTC	CASSPSGTGITYEQYF
TRBV6-5	.	TRBD1	TRBJ1-2	TGTGCCAGCAGTTACGGGGGACAGGATTATGGCTACACCTTC	CASSYGGQDYGYTF
TRBV6-1	few	.	TRBJ2-7	TGTGCCAGCAGAGAAAGGGGGATCTCCTACGAGCAGTACTTC	CASRERGISYEQYF
TRBV7-2	.	.	TRBJ1-4	TGTGCCAGCAGCTTATGGGGCCAGGCAACTAATGAAAAACTGTTTTTT	CASSLWGQATNEKLFF
TRBV5-4	.	TRBD1	TRBJ1-4	TGTGCCAGCAGCTTGAGACAGGGGGGGTCCTCTAATGAAAAACTGTTTTTT	CASSLRQGGSSNEKLFF
TRBV18	once	.	TRBJ2-1	TGTGCCAGCTCACCAGGGACAAGCGATGAGCAGTTCTTC	CASSPGTSDEQFF
TRBV18	.	.	TRBJ1-5	TGTGCCAGCTCACCACAGCTGGATCAGCCCCAGCATTTT	CASSPQLDQPQHF
TRBV5-1	.	TRBD1	TRBJ1-2	TGCGCCAGCAGCTTAGGACAGGTCCTAATTAAGAACTATGGCTACACCTTC	CASSLGQVLIKNYGYTF
TRBV2	.	.	TRBJ1-5	TGTGCCTCCCGGGGAGAACTCTATAGCAATCAGCCCCAGCATTTT	CASRGELYSNQPQHF
TRBV11-2	.	.	TRBJ2-3	TGTGCCAGCAGCTTGGTTCACAGCATCACAGATACGCAGTATTTT	CASSLVHSITDTQYF
TRBV11-3	.	.	TRBJ2-3	TGTGCCAGCAGCTTAGGGGGGCTAGCGGATTTCACAGATACGCAGTATTTT	CASSLGGLADFTDTQYF
TRBV7-6	.	TRBD2	TRBJ2-1	TGTGCCAGCACCAGCGGGGGCCGGGATGAGCAGTTCTTC	CASTSGGRDEQFF
TRBV7-2	few	TRBD2	TRBJ2-3	TGTGCCAGCGGGCGGAGTCCCAGCGGGAGTCCAGATACGCAGTATTTT	CASGRSPSGSPDTQYF
TRBV10-2	.	.	TRBJ1-6	TGCGCCAGCTTAACCACAGGGCGCAATTCACCCCTCCACTTT	CASLTTGRNSPLHF
TRBV23-1	.	TRBD1	TRBJ1-3	TGCCTTCCTCCGAGACGATTAGCTGTCCTGGGACAGCCTCGAAACACCATATATTTT	CLPPRRLAVLGQPRNTIYF
TRBV4-3	.	.	TRBJ1-1	TGCGCCAGCAGCCAAGATCCAGGAAAGAACACTGAAGCTTTCTTT	CASSQDPGKNTEAFF
TRBV13	.	.	TRBJ2-1	TGTGCCAGCAGCTCCCGACCAGGGGACAATGAGCAGTTCTTC	CASSSRPGDNEQFF
TRBV5-8	.	.	TRBJ1-1	TGTGCCAGCAGGGGAGGGGTTCTGAACACTGAAGCTTTCTTT	CASRGGVLNTEAFF
TRBV9	.	.	TRBJ2-1	TGTGCCAGCAGCGTAGCTACGGTCAAGGGGCAGGGTGAGCAGTTCTTC	CASSVATVKGQGEQFF
TRBV25-1	.	.	TRBJ1-1	TGTGCCAGCAGGTTTGGGAGTTCGAATCGGGGCACTGAAGCTTTCTTT	CASRFGSSNRGTEAFF
TRBV7-2	few	.	TRBJ1-5	TGTGCCAGCAAACCCCAGCATTTT	CASKPQHF
TRBV18	once	TRBD2	TRBJ2-7	TGTGCCACCCGCGGGAGTACCTACGAGCAGTACTTC	CATRGSTYEQYF
TRBV7-3	.	TRBD1	TRBJ1-1	TGTGCCATTCCGACAGGGTGGGTTGGGACTGAAGCTTTCTTT	CAIPTGWVGTEAFF
TRBV7-8	.	.	TRBJ1-2	TGTGCCAGCAGCCCTAGGGCCAGCCCCCTCTATGGCTACACCTTC	CASSPRASPLYGYTF
TRBV29-1	.	.	TRBJ2-2	TGCAGCGTTGAAGGGCGGACGAGTAACACCGGGGAGCTGTTTTTT	CSVEGRTSNTGELFF
TRBV30	.	.	TRBJ1-3	TGTGCCTGGAAGACCCCTATCTCTGGAAACACCATATATTTT	CAWKTPISGNTIYF
TRBV5-6	.	.	TRBJ1-1	TGTGCCAGCAGCTTGGAGATGAACACTGAAGCTTTCTTT	CASSLEMNTEAFF
TRBV2	.	.	TRBJ2-2	TGTGCCAGCTCCGGGCGGTCCACCGGGGAGCTGTTTTTT	CASSGRSTGELFF
TRBV7-9	.	.	TRBJ1-2	TGTGCCAGCAGCTTAGCAGGAGGCGGCAGTAAGGGCTACACCTTC	CASSLAGGGSKGYTF
TRBV27	.	TRBD2	TRBJ2-1	TGTGCCAGCAGTTTATTAGCGGGGGGGAATGAGCAGTTCTTC	CASSLLAGGNEQFF